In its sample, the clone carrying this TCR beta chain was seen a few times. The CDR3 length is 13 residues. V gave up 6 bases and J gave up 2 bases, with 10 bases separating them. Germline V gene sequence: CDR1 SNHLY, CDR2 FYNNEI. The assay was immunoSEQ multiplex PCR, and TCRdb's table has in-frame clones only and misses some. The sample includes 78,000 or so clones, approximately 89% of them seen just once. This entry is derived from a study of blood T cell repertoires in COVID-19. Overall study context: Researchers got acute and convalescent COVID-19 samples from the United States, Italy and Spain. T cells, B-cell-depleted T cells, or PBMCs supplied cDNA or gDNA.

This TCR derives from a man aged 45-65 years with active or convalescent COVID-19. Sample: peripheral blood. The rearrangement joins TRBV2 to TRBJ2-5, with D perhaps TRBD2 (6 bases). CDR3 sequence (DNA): TGTGCCAGCAGCCAAGGACTACAAGAGACCCAGTACTTC. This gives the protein CASSQGLQETQYF.